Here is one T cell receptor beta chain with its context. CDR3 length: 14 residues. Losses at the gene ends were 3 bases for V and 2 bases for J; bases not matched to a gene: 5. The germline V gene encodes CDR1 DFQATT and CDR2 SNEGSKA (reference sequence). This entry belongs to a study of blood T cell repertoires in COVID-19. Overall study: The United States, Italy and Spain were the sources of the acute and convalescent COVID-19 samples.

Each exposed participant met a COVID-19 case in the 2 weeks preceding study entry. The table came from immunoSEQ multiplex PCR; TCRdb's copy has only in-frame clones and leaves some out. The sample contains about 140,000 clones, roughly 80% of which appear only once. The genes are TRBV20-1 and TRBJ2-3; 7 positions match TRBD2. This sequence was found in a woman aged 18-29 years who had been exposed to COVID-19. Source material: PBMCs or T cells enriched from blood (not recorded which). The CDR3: CSASGSGATDTQYF. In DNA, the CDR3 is TGCAGTGCTAGTGGCAGCGGGGCCACAGATACGCAGTATTTT.